Shown below are 17 T cell receptor beta chains from a single sample sequenced in a study of regulatory T cells in long-lasting Graves disease. Specified time point: persistent/refractory GD, antithyroid drugs over 5 years with positive TRAb. PBMCs provided the RNA from which the TCR library was made. Combining iRepertoire HTBI primers with Arm-PCR of CDR3 regions, the authors built TCR beta libraries. TCRdb ran MiXCR on the multiplex PCR reads and lists one entry per CDR3 protein. The table has some 420,000 distinct CDR3 sequences, less than 25% seen once. The specimen comprised peripheral blood mononuclear cells (PBMCs), sampled when the disease was refractory, from a patient treated with antithyroid drugs. The source of these receptors is a female donor with Graves disease.

In its sample, this clonotype was seen many times. The chain carries TRBV20-1 and TRBJ1-2; D is ambiguous. This CDR3 has 12 residues. V dropped 0 bases and J dropped 6 bases, with 8 bases sitting between them. Germline loops: CDR1 DFQATT, CDR2 SNEGSKA (reference sequence). The CDR3 sequence: CSARDSGDGYTF. Written as DNA, the CDR3 is TGCAGTGCTAGAGATAGCGGGGATGGCTACACCTTC.

At least ten counts were recorded for this clonotype. V is TRBV15 and J is TRBJ1-1; D possibly corresponds to TRBD1 (5 bases). CDR1 and CDR2 (germline): LNHNV, YYDKDF (reference sequence). V dropped 0 bases and J dropped 4 bases, with 15 bases sitting between them. This CDR3 is built from 16 residues. The CDR3 loop is CATSRDGGQRGTEAFF. For the CDR3, the DNA is TGTGCCACCAGCAGAGATGGAGGGCAGAGGGGCACTGAAGCTTTCTTT.

This clonotype has at least ten counts. J is TRBJ1-5 and V is TRBV6-1, with D possibly being TRBD1 (5 bases). The CDR3 loop spans 14 amino acids. The ends were cut back, 7 bases at V and 1 base at J, with 11 bases in the middle. The germline V gene has CDR1 MNHNS and CDR2 SASEGT. The CDR3 sequence is CASTKGESNQPQHF. CDR3 DNA sequence: TGTGCCAGCACTAAAGGGGAAAGCAATCAGCCCCAGCATTTT.

This clonotype was recorded at least ten times. This chain links TRBV12-3 or TRBV12-4 with TRBJ2-5; D remains ambiguous. V shed 3 bases and J shed 5 bases, with 7 bases lying between them. The CDR3 loop spans 12 amino acids. The DNA for the CDR3 is TGTGCCAGCAGTTTTTATACGGAGACCCAGTACTTC. The encoded protein is CASSFYTETQYF.

Many counts were recorded for this clonotype. The J gene is TRBJ2-7, the V gene TRBV12-3 or TRBV12-4; 8 bases match TRBD2. The CDR3 has 15 residues. Unmatched junction bases numbered 7, after V lost 3 bases and J lost 3 bases. CDR3 protein: CASSLAGREVYEQYF. As DNA, the CDR3 is TGTGCCAGCAGTTTGGCCGGGAGGGAGGTCTACGAGCAGTACTTC.

This clonotype was seen ten or more times. The chain links TRBV6-1 to TRBJ1-2; TRBD1 matches 7 bases. Looked up from germline, CDR1 is MNHNS and CDR2 is SASEGT. This CDR3 has 13 amino acids. V lost 8 bases to trimming and J lost 4 bases; unmatched junction nucleotides: 7. CDR3 loop: CASFGTASYGYTF. CDR3 DNA sequence: TGTGCCAGCTTTGGGACAGCTTCCTATGGCTACACCTTC.

The chain employs TRBV11-2 and TRBJ2-7; D might be TRBD2 (5 bases). Germline lookup yields CDR1 SGHAT and CDR2 FQNNGV. This CDR3 region has 15 residues. Trimming shortened V by 0 bases and J by 4 bases, and 13 bases separated the two germline ends. Here the CDR3 reads CASSLEVGVGYEQYF. CDR3 sequence (DNA): TGTGCCAGCAGCTTAGAGGTGGGAGTGGGTTACGAGCAGTACTTC.

This clonotype occurred many times. Written as DNA, the CDR3 is TGTGCCAGCAGCGGCGGAATCGAGCAGTACTTC. Translated, it gives CASSGGIEQYF. This chain uses TRBV6-1 with TRBJ2-7; D is unclear. Germline lookup yields CDR1 MNHNS and CDR2 SASEGT. Trimming stripped 6 bases from V and 6 bases from J, with 9 bases between. The CDR3 covers 11 residues.

This clonotype came up many times. The chain uses TRBV2 and TRBJ1-2; 7 bases are shared with TRBD1. Losses at the gene ends were 6 bases for V and 3 bases for J; bases not matched to a gene: 7. The CDR3 consists of 14 residues. Germline CDR1 SNHLY, CDR2 FYNNEI. CDR3 DNA: TGTGCCAGCAGACTGACAGGGCCTTACTATGGCTACACCTTC. Translation gives CASRLTGPYYGYTF. The entire variable domain, with the rest obtained from reference TRBV2 and TRBJ1-2, is as follows: EPEVTQTPSHQVTQMGQEVILRCVPISNHLYFYWYRQILGQKVEFLVSFYNNEISEKSEIFDDQFSVERPDGSNFTLKIRSTKLEDSAMYFCASRLTGPYYGYTFGSGTRLTVV.

This clonotype was counted a few times. The chain employs TRBV4-1 and TRBJ1-5; D is possibly TRBD1 (5 bases). With 3 bases removed from V and 6 bases from J, the gap between germline ends came to 12 bases. Germline V gene data show CDR1 as MGHRA and CDR2 as YSYEKL. The CDR3 runs 14 residues. This CDR3 reads CASSHTGDLQPQHF. The DNA for the CDR3 is TGCGCCAGCAGCCATACGGGGGACCTTCAGCCCCAGCATTTT.

This clonotype was counted a single time. The V and J genes are TRBV6-2 or TRBV6-3 and TRBJ1-2; 7 bases are shared with TRBD1. This CDR3 has 17 amino acids. V was clipped by 5 bases and J by 6 bases; unmatched bases: 18. In germline, CDR1 is MNHEY, CDR2 SVGEGT. CDR3 coding DNA: TGTGCCAGCAGTCCTTCCGGAGGCTTGACAGGGAGGAATGGCTACACCTTC. Residues: CASSPSGGLTGRNGYTF.

This clonotype was seen repeatedly, ten times or more. This chain connects TRBV6-1 to TRBJ2-7; TRBD1 is a possible D gene (6 bases). Germline values: CDR1 MNHNS, CDR2 SASEGT. The CDR3 spans 13 residues. The germline V and J ends were trimmed by 7 bases and 2 bases, with 12 bases remaining between them. DNA of the CDR3: TGTGCCAGCACCTTGGACAGAACCTACGAGCAGTACTTC. It is translated as CASTLDRTYEQYF.

This clonotype was found many times. Germline is not matched at one junction end, which may reflect a read error. The rearrangement links TRBV20-1 to TRBJ1-1; the D is unclear. Per the germline V gene, CDR1 is DFQATT and CDR2 is SNEGSKA (reference sequence). The CDR3 runs to 10 residues. CDR3 protein: CSARDLGDLF. DNA for the CDR3: TGCAGTGCTAGAGATCTCGGCGATCTCTTT.

This clonotype was recorded at least ten times. The chain has TRBV2 and TRBJ1-5; D unclear. Germline assignment: CDR1 SNHLY and CDR2 FYNNEI. The germline V and J ends were trimmed by 1 base and 2 bases, with 9 bases remaining between them. CDR3 size: 15 residues. The CDR3 nucleotides are TGTGCCAGCAGTGAAGTTCGCAGAGGCAATCAGCCCCAGCATTTT. Amino acids: CASSEVRRGNQPQHF. Variable domain in full (rest from reference TRBV2 and TRBJ1-5): EPEVTQTPSHQVTQMGQEVILRCVPISNHLYFYWYRQILGQKVEFLVSFYNNEISEKSEIFDDQFSVERPDGSNFTLKIRSTKLEDSAMYFCASSEVRRGNQPQHFGDGTRLSIL.

About this clonotype: This may be a read error: a much more frequent sequence differs by one nucleotide. The chain carries TRBV7-2 and TRBJ2-7; 11 positions agree with TRBD2. The CDR3 is made up of 16 amino acids. Germline lookup yields CDR1 SGHTA and CDR2 FQGNSA. The CDR3, as DNA: TGTGCCAGCAGCCGCATAGTGATAGCGGGAGGGTACGAGCGGTACTTC. As protein: CASSRIVIAGGYERYF.

V and J are TRBV4-1 and TRBJ2-4, with a weak D call TRBD2 (5 bases). Germline V gives CDR1 MGHRA, CDR2 YSYEKL. Trimming removed 0 bases from V and 0 bases from J, with 12 bases in between. CDR3 length: 17 amino acids. Here the CDR3 reads CASSQDSEGIAKNIQYF. CDR3 nucleotides: TGCGCCAGCAGCCAAGATTCTGAGGGTATAGCCAAAAACATTCAGTACTTC.

As to this clonotype: This is likely an artifact of a read error, given a far larger clone one base away. The chain joins TRBV6-2 or TRBV6-3 to TRBJ1-2; D unclear. Per germline, CDR1 MNHEY and CDR2 SVGEGT. Trimming removed 6 bases from V and 8 bases from J, with 13 bases in between. This CDR3 comprises 12 residues. In nucleotides, the CDR3 is TGTGCCAGCAGCTCTGCAAGCAACGGCTACACCTTC. This gives the protein CASSSASNGYTF.